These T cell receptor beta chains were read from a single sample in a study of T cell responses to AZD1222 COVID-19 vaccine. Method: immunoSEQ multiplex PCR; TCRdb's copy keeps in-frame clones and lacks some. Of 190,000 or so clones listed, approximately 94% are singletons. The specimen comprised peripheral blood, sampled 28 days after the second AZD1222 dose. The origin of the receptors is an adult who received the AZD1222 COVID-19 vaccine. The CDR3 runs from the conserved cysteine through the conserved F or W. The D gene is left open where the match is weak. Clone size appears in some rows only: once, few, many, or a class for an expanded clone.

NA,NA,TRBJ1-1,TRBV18,CASSPAYMNTEAFF,TGTGCCAGCTCACCAGCGTACATGAACACTGAAGCTTTCTTT
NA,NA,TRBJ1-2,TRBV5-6,CASSPGGDYGYTF,TGTGCCAGCAGCCCGGGCGGGGACTATGGCTACACCTTC
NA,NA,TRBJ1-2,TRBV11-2,CASSLVQGNGYTF,TGTGCCAGCAGCTTAGTCCAGGGGAATGGCTACACCTTC
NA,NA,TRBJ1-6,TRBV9,CASSPSGEGSSPLHF,TGTGCCAGCAGCCCCTCCGGGGAGGGTAGTTCACCCCTCCACTTT
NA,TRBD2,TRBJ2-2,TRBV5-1,CASSFPDGGANTGELFF,TGCGCCAGCAGCTTCCCCGACGGGGGGGCGAACACCGGGGAGCTGTTTTTT
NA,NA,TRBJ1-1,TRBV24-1,CATSDRNTEAFF,TGTGCCACCAGTGATAGGAACACTGAAGCTTTCTTT
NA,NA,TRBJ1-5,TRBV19,CASSRVFNQPQHF,TGTGCCAGTAGTAGGGTTTTCAATCAGCCCCAGCATTTT
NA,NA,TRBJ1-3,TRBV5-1,CASSSGNTIYF,TGCGCCAGCAGCTCTGGAAACACCATATATTTT
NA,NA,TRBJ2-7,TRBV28,CASSLWYEQYF,TGTGCCAGCAGTTTATGGTACGAGCAGTACTTC
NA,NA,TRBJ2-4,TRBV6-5,CASSLPGENIQYF,TGTGCCAGCAGTTTACCCGGGGAGAACATTCAGTACTTC
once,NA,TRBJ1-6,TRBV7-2,CASSSGVRGNSPLHF,TGTGCCAGCAGCTCGGGGGTGAGGGGTAATTCACCCCTCCACTTT
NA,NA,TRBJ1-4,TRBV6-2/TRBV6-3,CASSPPGHLNEKLFF,TGTGCCAGCAGTCCGCCGGGACACCTAAATGAAAAACTGTTTTTT
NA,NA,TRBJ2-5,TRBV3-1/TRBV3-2,CASSQRTLAGGYQETQYF,TGTGCCAGCAGCCAACGAACCTTAGCAGGGGGGTACCAAGAGACCCAGTACTTC
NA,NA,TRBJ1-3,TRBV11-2,CASSPMGPGNTIYF,TGTGCCAGCAGCCCCATGGGACCTGGAAACACCATATATTTT
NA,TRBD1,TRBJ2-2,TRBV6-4,CASSDSPGQGAGELFF,TGTGCCAGCAGTGACTCCCCCGGACAGGGCGCCGGGGAGCTGTTTTTT
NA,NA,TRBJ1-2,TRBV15,CATSRDVTYGYTF,TGTGCCACCAGCAGAGATGTCACTTATGGCTACACCTTC
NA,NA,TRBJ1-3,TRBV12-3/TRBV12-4,CASNPTGNTIYF,TGTGCCAGCAATCCGACAGGAAACACCATATATTTT
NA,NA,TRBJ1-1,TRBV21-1,CASSYRTGEAFF,TGTGCCAGCAGTTACAGGACGGGTGAAGCTTTCTTT
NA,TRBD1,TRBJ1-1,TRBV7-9,CASSLPTGTGTEAFF,TGTGCCAGCAGCCTCCCGACAGGGACTGGCACTGAAGCTTTCTTT
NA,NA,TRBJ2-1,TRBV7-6,CASSLGTASSYNEQFF,TGTGCCAGCAGCTTAGGGACTGCTAGCTCCTACAATGAGCAGTTCTTC